This record covers a single T cell receptor (beta chain). Its specificity is unknown. The data were obtained in a study of CD8 T cells in ankylosing spondylitis. Trimming took 7 bases from V and 1 from J; bases not matched to a gene: 4. The CDR3 extends over 14 amino acids. Germline V gives CDR1 MNHEY, CDR2 SVGEGT. The study, taken as a whole, reports: Seemingly characteristic of ankylosing spondylitis blood was a TCR beta motif consisting of under ten highly homologous variants. Disease-linked clones bore a CD8+ phenotype, appearing relatively rarely in peripheral blood.

TCRdb ran MiXCR on the 5' RACE reads and lists one entry per CDR3 protein. The sample contains roughly 700,000 distinct CDR3 sequences, 15% to 20% of which appear only once. Sequenced input: blood, either unsorted or a sorted T cell fraction (not recorded which). This receptor was identified in a male donor with ankylosing spondylitis. This chain uses TRBV6-2 or TRBV6-3 with TRBJ2-1; 7 nucleotides align to TRBD1. CDR3 sequence (DNA): TGTGCCAGCACTCTGACAGGGTCCTACAATGAGCAGTTCTTC. This sequence encodes CASTLTGSYNEQFF.